The 10 T cell receptor beta chains presented below share a single source sample, sequenced in a study of blood T cell repertoires in COVID-19. This table comes from immunoSEQ multiplex PCR, and its TCRdb copy is limited to in-frame clones, with some not included. The sample records a few hundred thousand clones, around nine tenths being singletons. The specimen sequenced was PBMCs or T cells enriched from blood (not recorded which). The receptors stem from a woman aged 55-75 years who had recovered from COVID-19.

This clone was recorded once. V is TRBV21-1 and J is TRBJ1-1; the listed D gene, TRBD1, was not tested against the DNA. TRBV21-1 is tagged as a pseudogene. There are 12 residues in the CDR3. The CDR3 DNA follows: TGTGCCAGCAGCCGACAGGGTCCTGAAGCTTTCTTT. Translation gives CASSRQGPEAFF.

The rearrangement joins TRBV10-3 to TRBJ1-1, with a possible D match to TRBD1 (6 bases). V was shortened by 6 bases and J by 4 bases, with 15 bases between the two germline ends. This CDR3 is 14 amino acids long. Germline V gene lookup returns CDR1 ENHRY and CDR2 SYGVKD. The CDR3 DNA reads TGTGCCATCAGGGACAGCGTTGGGGGCACTGAAGCTTTCTTT. Translation: CAIRDSVGGTEAFF.

The chain is built from TRBV6-6 and TRBJ2-1; the D gene is possibly TRBD1 (5 bases). The CDR3 consists of 14 residues. Deletions cut 4 bases from V and 2 bases from J, with 9 bases between. Looked up from germline, CDR1 is MNHNY and CDR2 is SVGAGI (reference sequence). CDR3 DNA sequence: TGTGCCAGCAGTTCAGGGTGGGCCTACAATGAGCAGTTCTTC. Protein product: CASSSGWAYNEQFF.

The chain recombines TRBV30 with TRBJ2-3; tentative D call: TRBD2 (7 bases). CDR1 and CDR2 (germline): GTSNPN, SVGIG (reference sequence). This CDR3 has 15 amino acids. V lost 3 bases and J lost 5, with 18 bases in between. CDR3 in DNA: TGTGCCTGGAGCGCGGGGGCTAGGACCCTAGATACGCAGTATTTT. Translating it yields CAWSAGARTLDTQYF.

The genes are TRBV19 and TRBJ1-2; D perhaps matches TRBD1 (5 bases). There are 15 residues in the CDR3. V was cut by 2 bases and J by 5 bases, with 15 bases left in between. Germline CDR1 and CDR2: LNHDA and SQIVND (reference sequence). The CDR3 region is CASSINGPGVYGYTF. CDR3 in DNA: TGTGCCAGTAGTATAAATGGACCGGGGGTGTATGGCTACACCTTC.

CDR3 DNA: TGTGCCATCAGTGAGTCGGACAGCCCCTACAATGAGCAGTTCTTC. Protein product: CAISESDSPYNEQFF. The gene calls are TRBV10-3 and TRBJ2-1, with D possibly TRBD1 on 6 matching bases. Trimming pared 0 bases from V and 2 bases from J, leaving 8 bases between. Germline lookup yields CDR1 ENHRY and CDR2 SYGVKD. This CDR3 spans 15 amino acids.

The V gene is TRBV5-1, the J gene TRBJ2-1, with 10 bases identical to TRBD2. This CDR3 is 16 amino acids long. Germline trimming cut 4 bases from V and 7 bases from J; bases unmatched to any gene: 11. Germline V CDR1 and CDR2: SGHRS, YFSETQ. The CDR3 coding sequence is TGCGCCAGCAGCACCTTAGCGGGGGGATTGGCTAATGAGCAGTTCTTC. It is translated as CASSTLAGGLANEQFF. Full variable domain (rest looked up from reference TRBV5-1 and TRBJ2-1): KAGVTQTPRYLIKTRGQQVTLSCSPISGHRSVSWYQQTPGQGLQFLFEYFSETQRNKGNFPGRFSGRQFSNSRSEMNVSTLELGDSALYLCASSTLAGGLANEQFFGPGTRLTVL.

V gene TRBV29-1 combines with J gene TRBJ2-7; 8 bases align to TRBD1. Germline lookup yields CDR1 SQVTM and CDR2 ANQGSEA. CDR3 size: 13 residues. V shed 5 bases, J shed 2 bases, and the junction held 5 bases outside the gene matches. The DNA for the CDR3 is TGCAGCGTTCGGACAGGGTACCCCTACGAGCAGTACTTC. Translation gives CSVRTGYPYEQYF.

This clone occurred a few times. The chain employs TRBV5-4 and TRBJ1-4; 7 nucleotides line up with TRBD1. From germline, CDR1 is SGHNT and CDR2 YYREEE (reference sequence). With V trimmed by 0 bases and J by 7 bases, 6 bases remained unmatched. The CDR3 consists of 15 residues. CDR3 coding DNA: TGTGCCAGCAGCTTGGTCACAGGGGTGGGTGAAAAACTGTTTTTT. Protein: CASSLVTGVGEKLFF. Full variable domain (remainder filled in from reference TRBV5-4 and TRBJ1-4): ETGVTQSPTHLIKTRGQQVTLRCSSQSGHNTVSWYQQALGQGPQFIFQYYREEENGRGNFPPRFSGLQFPNYSSELNVNALELDDSALYLCASSLVTGVGEKLFFGSGTQLSVL.

The chain joins TRBV19 to TRBJ2-1; maybe TRBD2 (6 bases). Germline V lookup: CDR1 LNHDA, CDR2 SQIVND (reference sequence). There are 17 residues in the CDR3. Trimming pared 3 bases from V and 4 bases from J, leaving 19 bases between. CDR3 protein: CASSINAGTGRYNEQFF. CDR3 DNA sequence: TGTGCCAGTAGTATTAACGCCGGGACGGGGAGGTACAATGAGCAGTTCTTC.